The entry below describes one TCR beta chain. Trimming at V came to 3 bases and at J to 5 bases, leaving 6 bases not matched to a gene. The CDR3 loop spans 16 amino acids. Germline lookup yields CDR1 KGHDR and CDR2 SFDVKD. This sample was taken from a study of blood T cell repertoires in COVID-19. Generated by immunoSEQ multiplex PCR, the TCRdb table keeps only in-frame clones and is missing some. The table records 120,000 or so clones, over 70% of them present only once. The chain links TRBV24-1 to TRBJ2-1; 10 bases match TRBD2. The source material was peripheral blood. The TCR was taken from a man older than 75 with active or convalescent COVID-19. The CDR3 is CATSDRKRGGHNEQFF. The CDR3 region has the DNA TGTGCCACCAGTGATAGAAAGCGGGGGGGACACAATGAGCAGTTCTTC.